The T cell receptor (beta chain) under discussion was sequenced for a study of cytomegalovirus exposure and HLA in healthy donors. Whole-study context: The Caucasian-associated ancestry cluster held about 80% of 398 genotyped donors.

The length of the CDR3 is 10 residues. Germline V gives CDR1 MNHNY, CDR2 SVGAGI (reference sequence). V lost 8 bases and J 15 bases, leaving 15 bases between the germline ends. Study-wide findings and caveats: A later analysis found most CMV-associated TCR beta chains apparently HLA-restricted.

As regards this clone: Its antigen remains unknown.

The study ran its PCR with 60 Vbeta and 13 Jbeta primers. Assay: immunoSEQ multiplex PCR; the TCRdb copy retains only in-frame clones and omits some. Of roughly 180,000 clones listed, 77% are singletons. This receptor was identified in a man between 18 and 29 years old in good health and CMV-seronegative. Sequenced sample: PBMCs. The V and J genes are TRBV6-6 and TRBJ2-3; D possibly corresponds to TRBD1 (5 bases). CDR3 nucleotide sequence: TGTGCCAGCGGCGACCTAGGGGTCTATTTT. Translated, it gives CASGDLGVYF.